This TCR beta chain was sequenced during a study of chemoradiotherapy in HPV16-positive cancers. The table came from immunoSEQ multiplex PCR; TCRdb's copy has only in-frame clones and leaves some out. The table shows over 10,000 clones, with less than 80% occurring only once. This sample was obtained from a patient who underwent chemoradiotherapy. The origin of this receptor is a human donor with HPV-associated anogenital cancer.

CDR3 sequence: CASSQDRFGGTTDTQYF. The CDR3 region has the DNA TGCGCCAGCAGCCAAGACCGGTTTGGGGGCACAACAGATACGCAGTATTTT. The chain employs TRBV4-1 and TRBJ2-3; D is possibly TRBD1 (6 bases). Germline values: CDR1 MGHRA, CDR2 YSYEKL. The V end lost 0 bases, the J end lost 3 bases, and 16 bases lay between the germline ends. This CDR3 is 17 amino acids long.